This T cell receptor beta chain derives from a study of T cell responses to AZD1222 COVID-19 vaccine. Whole-study results and caveats: Donors in the cohort were predominantly white British and more often female, and clonal diversity was possibly underestimated. Just 5 or 6 AZD1222 recipients tested seropositive at baseline. CD4 TCRs covered the whole spike, strongest at regions 160-218 and 743-854. Close to half of all spike-specific TCRs reportedly target regions of the variants that are unmutated.

Profiled with immunoSEQ multiplex PCR; TCRdb holds only in-frame clones, not every one. The sample holds fewer than 150,000 clones, 93% seen once. Germline V CDR1 and CDR2: SNHLY, FYNNEI. The V gene lost 3 bases and the J gene lost 4 bases, with 12 bases spanning the gap. CDR3 length: 15 amino acids. Of note for this clone: Its target is not known.

The chain uses TRBV2 and TRBJ2-2; D ambiguous. Sequencing was performed on peripheral blood, taken on day 0 of AZD1222 vaccination. This TCR came from an adult in good health. For the CDR3, the DNA is TGTGCCAGCAGTGAGGACCCCCCTGGCACCGGGGAGCTGTTTTTT. It translates to CASSEDPPGTGELFF. Full variable domain (rest looked up from reference TRBV2 and TRBJ2-2): EPEVTQTPSHQVTQMGQEVILRCVPISNHLYFYWYRQILGQKVEFLVSFYNNEISEKSEIFDDQFSVERPDGSNFTLKIRSTKLEDSAMYFCASSEDPPGTGELFFGEGSRLTVL.